This entry lists 4 T cell receptor beta chains sequenced from one sample in a study of blood T cells in healthy people across ages (dated by TCRdb to about 2015). Preparation of the library involved 5' RACE. Data came from an Illumina HiSeq 2500. A second roughly 7 to 11 cycle PCR used a sample-barcoded 5' primer and a J-beta primer mix. Through fastp at Q25 and MiXCR, TCRdb rebuilt clones from the public reads, retaining in-frame beta chains. Entries are consolidated by CDR3 protein sequence, retaining the most common genes and DNA. The sample data list fewer than 950,000 distinct CDR3 sequences, and around 36% of these were observed just once. Clones ranked in the top ten supply about an eighth of the sample. The sample was blood. Receptor source: a man between 18 and 35 years old in good health.

This clonotype was seen ten or more times. The rearrangement uses TRBV20-1 and TRBJ2-3; D remains unclear. The CDR3 consists of 15 residues. In germline, CDR1 is DFQATT, CDR2 SNEGSKA (reference sequence). V was clipped by 6 bases and J by 4 bases, with 20 bases between them. CDR3 sequence (DNA): TGCAGTGCCCCAATATCAAAAGCGTTCTCAGATACGCAGTATTTT. This encodes CSAPISKAFSDTQYF.

For this clonotype: This clone may be a read error of a much larger clone one base away. This sequence joins TRBV10-3 and TRBJ2-1; D is possibly TRBD2 (5 bases). Per the germline V gene, CDR1 is ENHRY and CDR2 is SYGVKD. V was shortened by 2 bases and J by 10 bases, with 18 bases between the two germline ends. The CDR3 length is 15 residues. The CDR3: CAISEAKLDFREQFF. Written as DNA, the CDR3 is TGTGCCATCAGTGAGGCAAAACTGGACTTCCGAGAGCAGTTCTTC.

The chain has TRBV12-3 or TRBV12-4 and TRBJ1-6; 10 bases fit TRBD1. This CDR3 region has 17 residues. V lost 6 bases and J lost 7; bases outside the gene matches: 12. Here the CDR3 reads CASSPRAPGQGNSPLHF. CDR3 nucleotides: TGTGCCAGCAGCCCACGGGCCCCGGGACAGGGGAATTCACCCCTCCACTTT.

This clonotype was detected many times. The chain links TRBV6-2 or TRBV6-3 to TRBJ2-7; 8 bases align to TRBD1. The CDR3 is made up of 13 amino acids. Looked up from germline, CDR1 is MNHEY and CDR2 is SVGEGT. J gave up 6 bases and V 5 bases, and 6 bases lay outside the gene matches. The chain's CDR3 is CASSRTGSAEQYF. The CDR3, as DNA: TGTGCCAGCAGTAGGACAGGGTCGGCCGAGCAGTACTTC.